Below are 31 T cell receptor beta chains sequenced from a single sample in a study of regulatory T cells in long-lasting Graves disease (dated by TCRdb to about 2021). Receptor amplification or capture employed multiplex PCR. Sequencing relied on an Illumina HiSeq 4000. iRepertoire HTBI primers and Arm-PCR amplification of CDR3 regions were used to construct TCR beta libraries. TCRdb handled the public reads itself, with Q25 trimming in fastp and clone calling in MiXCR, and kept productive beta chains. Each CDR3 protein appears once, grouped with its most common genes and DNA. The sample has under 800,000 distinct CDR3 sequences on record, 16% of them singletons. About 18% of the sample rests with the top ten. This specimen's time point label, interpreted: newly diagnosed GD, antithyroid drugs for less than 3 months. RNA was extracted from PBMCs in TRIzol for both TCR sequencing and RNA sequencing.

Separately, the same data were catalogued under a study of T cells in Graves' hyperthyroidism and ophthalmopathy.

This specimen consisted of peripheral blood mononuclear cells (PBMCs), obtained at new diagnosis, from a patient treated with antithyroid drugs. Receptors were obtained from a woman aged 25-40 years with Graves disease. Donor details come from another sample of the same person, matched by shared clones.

CDR3 in DNA: TGTGCCAGCAGCCAAACCTCCCTAGCGGGAGTAGGCGATGAGCAGTTCTTC. It encodes CASSQTSLAGVGDEQFF. The chain links TRBV4-2 to TRBJ2-1; 10 bases map to TRBD2. The CDR3 extends over 17 amino acids. The V gene's germline CDR1 is LGHNA and CDR2 YNFKEQ. Trimming at V came to 2 bases and at J to 8 bases, leaving 12 bases not matched to a gene.

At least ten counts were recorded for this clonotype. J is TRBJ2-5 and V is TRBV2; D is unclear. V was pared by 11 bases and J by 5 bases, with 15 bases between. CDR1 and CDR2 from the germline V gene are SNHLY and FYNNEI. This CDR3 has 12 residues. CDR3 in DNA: TGTGCCTCCCATAAGCAGAGCGAGACCCAGTACTTC. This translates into CASHKQSETQYF. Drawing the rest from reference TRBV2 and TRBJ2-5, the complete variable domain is EPEVTQTPSHQVTQMGQEVILRCVPISNHLYFYWYRQILGQKVEFLVSFYNNEISEKSEIFDDQFSVERPDGSNFTLKIRSTKLEDSAMYFCASHKQSETQYFGPGTRLLVL.

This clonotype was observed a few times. CDR3 residues: CARLVRGPYEQYF. CDR3 DNA: TGTGCCAGATTGGTCCGGGGTCCCTACGAGCAGTACTTC. This chain joins TRBV19 and TRBJ2-7; a possible D gene is TRBD2 (5 bases). Germline assignment: CDR1 LNHDA and CDR2 SQIVND (reference sequence). The V gene lost 9 bases and the J gene lost 2 bases, with 14 bases spanning the gap. CDR3 size: 13 residues.

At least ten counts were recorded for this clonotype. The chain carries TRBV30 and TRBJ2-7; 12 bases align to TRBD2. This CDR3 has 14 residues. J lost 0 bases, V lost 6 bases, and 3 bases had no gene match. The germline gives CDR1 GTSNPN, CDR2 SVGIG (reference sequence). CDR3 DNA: TGTGCCTGTCCGACTAGCGGGAGCTCCTACGAGCAGTACTTC. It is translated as CACPTSGSSYEQYF.

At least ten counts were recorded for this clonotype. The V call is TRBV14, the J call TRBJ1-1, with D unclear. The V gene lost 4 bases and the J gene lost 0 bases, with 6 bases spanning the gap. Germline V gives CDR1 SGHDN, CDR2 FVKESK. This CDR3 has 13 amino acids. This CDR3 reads CASSLTLNTEAFF. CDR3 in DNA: TGTGCCAGCAGCCTTACATTGAACACTGAAGCTTTCTTT.

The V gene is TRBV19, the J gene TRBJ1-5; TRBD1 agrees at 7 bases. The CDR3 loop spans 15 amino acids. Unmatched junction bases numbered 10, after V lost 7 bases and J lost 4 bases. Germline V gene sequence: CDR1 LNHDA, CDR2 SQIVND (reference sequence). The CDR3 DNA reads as TGTGCCAGTAACGAGCTAGGGGGCCAGAATCAGCCCCAGCATTTT. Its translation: CASNELGGQNQPQHF.

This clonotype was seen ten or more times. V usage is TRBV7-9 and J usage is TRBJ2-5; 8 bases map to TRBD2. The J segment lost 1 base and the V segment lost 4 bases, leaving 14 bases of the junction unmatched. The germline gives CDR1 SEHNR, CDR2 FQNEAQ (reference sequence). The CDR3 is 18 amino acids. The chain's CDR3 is CASSSRKIAGPAQETQYF. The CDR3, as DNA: TGTGCCAGCAGCTCCCGAAAAATAGCGGGGCCGGCCCAAGAGACCCAGTACTTC.

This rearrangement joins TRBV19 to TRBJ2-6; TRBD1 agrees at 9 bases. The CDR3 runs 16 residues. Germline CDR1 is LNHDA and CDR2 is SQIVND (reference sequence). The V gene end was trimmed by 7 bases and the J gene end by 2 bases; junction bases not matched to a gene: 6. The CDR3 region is CASISQGAPGANVLTF. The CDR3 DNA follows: TGTGCCAGTATCTCACAGGGGGCGCCTGGGGCCAACGTCCTGACTTTC.

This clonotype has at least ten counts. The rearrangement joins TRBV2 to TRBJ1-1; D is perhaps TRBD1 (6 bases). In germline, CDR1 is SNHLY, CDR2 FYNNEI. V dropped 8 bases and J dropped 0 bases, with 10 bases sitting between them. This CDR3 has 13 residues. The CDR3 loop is CASGTSMNTEAFF. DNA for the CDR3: TGTGCCAGCGGGACAAGCATGAACACTGAAGCTTTCTTT.

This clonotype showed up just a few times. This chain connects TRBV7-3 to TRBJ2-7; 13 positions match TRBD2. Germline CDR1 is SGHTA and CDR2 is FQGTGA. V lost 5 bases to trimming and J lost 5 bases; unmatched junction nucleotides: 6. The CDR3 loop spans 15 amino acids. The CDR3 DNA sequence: TGTGCCAGCAGCATCGGACTAGCGGGAGTAAACGAGCAGTACTTC. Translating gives CASSIGLAGVNEQYF.

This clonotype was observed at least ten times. CDR3 bases: TGTGCCAGCAAGGGACTAGCGTTAGAAAATGAGCAGTTCTTC. Its protein is CASKGLALENEQFF. The chain employs TRBV28 and TRBJ2-1; 10 nucleotides line up with TRBD2. The CDR3 covers 14 residues. Germline CDR1 MDHEN, CDR2 SYDVKM. Unmatched junction bases numbered 7, after V lost 7 bases and J lost 7 bases.

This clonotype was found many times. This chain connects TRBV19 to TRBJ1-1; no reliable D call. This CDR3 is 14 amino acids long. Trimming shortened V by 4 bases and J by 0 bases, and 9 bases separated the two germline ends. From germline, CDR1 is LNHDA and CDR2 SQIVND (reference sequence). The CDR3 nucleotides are TGTGCCAGTAGTAACGACTTCATGAACACTGAAGCTTTCTTT. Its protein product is CASSNDFMNTEAFF.

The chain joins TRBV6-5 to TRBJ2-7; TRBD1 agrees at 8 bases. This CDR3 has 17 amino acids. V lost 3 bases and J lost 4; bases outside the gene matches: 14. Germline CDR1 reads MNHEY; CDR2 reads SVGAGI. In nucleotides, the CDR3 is TGTGCCAGCAGTTATCGACAGGGGAGCTGGTTACGGTACGAGCAGTACTTC. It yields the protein CASSYRQGSWLRYEQYF.

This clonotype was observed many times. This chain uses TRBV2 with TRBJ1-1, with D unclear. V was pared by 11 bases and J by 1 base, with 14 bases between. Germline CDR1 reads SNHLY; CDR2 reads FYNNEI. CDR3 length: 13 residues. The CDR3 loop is CAGRAAGNTEAFF. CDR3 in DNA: TGTGCCGGGAGAGCGGCGGGGAACACTGAAGCTTTCTTT.

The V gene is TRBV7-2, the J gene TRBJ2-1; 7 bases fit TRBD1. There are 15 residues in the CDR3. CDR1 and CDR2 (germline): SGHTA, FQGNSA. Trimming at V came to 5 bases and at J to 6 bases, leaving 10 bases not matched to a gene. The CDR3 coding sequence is TGTGCCAGCAGCGTAACAGGGGTGGTTTTCAATGAGCAGTTCTTC. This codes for CASSVTGVVFNEQFF.

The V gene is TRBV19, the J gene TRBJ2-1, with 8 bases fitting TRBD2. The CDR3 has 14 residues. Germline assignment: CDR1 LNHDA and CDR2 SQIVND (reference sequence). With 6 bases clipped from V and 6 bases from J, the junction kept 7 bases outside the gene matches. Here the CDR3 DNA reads TGTGCCAGTAGGGAAGCGGGAGTACCCAATGAGCAGTTCTTC. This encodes CASREAGVPNEQFF.

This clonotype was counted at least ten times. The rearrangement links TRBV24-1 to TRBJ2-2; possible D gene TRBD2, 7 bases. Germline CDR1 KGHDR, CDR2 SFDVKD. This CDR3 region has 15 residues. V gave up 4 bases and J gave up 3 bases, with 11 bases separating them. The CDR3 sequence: CATSDGGHDTGELFF. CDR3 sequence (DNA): TGTGCCACCAGTGACGGGGGGCACGACACCGGGGAGCTGTTTTTT.

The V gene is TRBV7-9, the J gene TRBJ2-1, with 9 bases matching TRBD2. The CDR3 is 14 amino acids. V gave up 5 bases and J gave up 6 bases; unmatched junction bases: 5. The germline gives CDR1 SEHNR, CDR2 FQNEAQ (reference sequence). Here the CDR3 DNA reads TGTGCCAGCAGCAGTAGCGGGAGCCGCAATGAGCAGTTCTTC. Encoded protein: CASSSSGSRNEQFF. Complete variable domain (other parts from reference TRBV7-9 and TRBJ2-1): DTGVSQNPRHKITKRGQNVTFRCDPISEHNRLYWYRQTLGQGPEFLTYFQNEAQLEKSRLLSDRFSAERPKGSFSTLEIQRTEQGDSAMYLCASSSSGSRNEQFFGPGTRLTVL.

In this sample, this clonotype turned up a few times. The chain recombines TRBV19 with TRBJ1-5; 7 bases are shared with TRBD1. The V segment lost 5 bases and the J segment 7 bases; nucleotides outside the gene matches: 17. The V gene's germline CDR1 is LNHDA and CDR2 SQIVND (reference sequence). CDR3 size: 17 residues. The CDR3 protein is CASSPVGGQAGRQPQHF. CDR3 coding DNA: TGTGCCAGTAGTCCGGTGGGAGGACAGGCGGGGAGACAGCCCCAGCATTTT.

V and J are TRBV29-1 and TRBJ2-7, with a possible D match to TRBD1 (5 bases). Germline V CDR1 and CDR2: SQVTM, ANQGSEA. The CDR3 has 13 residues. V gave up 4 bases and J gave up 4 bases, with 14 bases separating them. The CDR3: CSVGYRNTYEQYF. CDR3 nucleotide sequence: TGCAGCGTTGGCTACAGGAATACGTACGAGCAGTACTTC.

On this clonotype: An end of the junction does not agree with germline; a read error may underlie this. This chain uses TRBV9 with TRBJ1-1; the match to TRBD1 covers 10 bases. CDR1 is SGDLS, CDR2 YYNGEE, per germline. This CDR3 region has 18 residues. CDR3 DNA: TGTGCCGGCAGCGCCGAGTTAGGGACAGGGGCCCCTCTCGTGGAAGCTTTCTTT. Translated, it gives CAGSAELGTGAPLVEAFF.

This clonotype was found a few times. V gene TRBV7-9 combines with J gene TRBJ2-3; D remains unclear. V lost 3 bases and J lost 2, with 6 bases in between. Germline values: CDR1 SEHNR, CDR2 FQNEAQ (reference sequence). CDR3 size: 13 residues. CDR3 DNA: TGTGCCAGCAGCTTTCACTCCACAGATACGCAGTATTTT. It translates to CASSFHSTDTQYF. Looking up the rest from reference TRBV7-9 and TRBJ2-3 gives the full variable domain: DTGVSQNPRHKITKRGQNVTFRCDPISEHNRLYWYRQTLGQGPEFLTYFQNEAQLEKSRLLSDRFSAERPKGSFSTLEIQRTEQGDSAMYLCASSFHSTDTQYFGPGTRLTVL.

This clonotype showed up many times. The CDR3 region is CASSEEGNSNQPQHF. The CDR3 DNA follows: TGTGCCAGCAGTGAAGAAGGAAATAGCAATCAGCCCCAGCATTTT. The V call is TRBV2, the J call TRBJ1-5; no reliable D call. CDR3 length: 15 amino acids. Germline CDR1 is SNHLY and CDR2 is FYNNEI. V dropped 1 base and J dropped 0 bases, with 7 bases sitting between them.

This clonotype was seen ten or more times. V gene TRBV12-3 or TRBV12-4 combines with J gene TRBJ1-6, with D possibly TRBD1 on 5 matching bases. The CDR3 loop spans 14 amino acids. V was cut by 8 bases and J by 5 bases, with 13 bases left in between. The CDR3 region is CASGGRRDNSPLHF. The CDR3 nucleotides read TGTGCCAGCGGGGGTCGTCGGGATAATTCACCCCTCCACTTT.

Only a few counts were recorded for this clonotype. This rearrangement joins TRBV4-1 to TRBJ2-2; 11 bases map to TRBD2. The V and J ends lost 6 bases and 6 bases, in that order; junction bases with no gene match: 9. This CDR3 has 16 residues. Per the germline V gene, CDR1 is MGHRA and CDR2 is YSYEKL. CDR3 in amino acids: CASSTLAGGRSGELFF. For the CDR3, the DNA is TGCGCCAGCAGTACCCTAGCGGGAGGACGCTCCGGGGAGCTGTTTTTT.

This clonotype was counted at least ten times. CDR3 sequence: CASTPRGVLHTEAFF. The CDR3 DNA is TGTGCCAGCACTCCCCGAGGGGTCCTCCACACTGAAGCTTTCTTT. V and J are TRBV28 and TRBJ1-1; possibly TRBD1 for D (5 bases). CDR3 length: 15 amino acids. Germline loops: CDR1 MDHEN, CDR2 SYDVKM. The V and J ends lost 7 bases and 3 bases respectively, with 18 bases between them.

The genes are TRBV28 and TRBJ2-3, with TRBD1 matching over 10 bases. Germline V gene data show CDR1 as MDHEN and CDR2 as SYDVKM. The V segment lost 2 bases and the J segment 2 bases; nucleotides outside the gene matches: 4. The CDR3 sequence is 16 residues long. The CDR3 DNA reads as TGTGCCAGCAGTTTAAGTGGGACAGGGGTCACAGATACGCAGTATTTT. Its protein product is CASSLSGTGVTDTQYF.

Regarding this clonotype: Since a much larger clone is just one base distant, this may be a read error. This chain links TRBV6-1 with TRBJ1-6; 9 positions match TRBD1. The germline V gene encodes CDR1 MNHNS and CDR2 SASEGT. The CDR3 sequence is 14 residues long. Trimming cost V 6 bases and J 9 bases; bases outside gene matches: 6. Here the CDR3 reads CASSRDRVISPLHF. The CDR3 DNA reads TGTGCCAGCAGCCGGGACAGGGTTATTTCACCCCTCCACTTT.

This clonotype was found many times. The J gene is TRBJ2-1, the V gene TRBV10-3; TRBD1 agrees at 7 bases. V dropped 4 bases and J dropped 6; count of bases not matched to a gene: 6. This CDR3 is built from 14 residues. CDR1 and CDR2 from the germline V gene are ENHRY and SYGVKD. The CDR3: CAISAGRGLNEQFF. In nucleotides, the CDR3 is TGTGCCATCAGTGCGGGTAGGGGGCTCAATGAGCAGTTCTTC.

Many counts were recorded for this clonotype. CDR3 sequence (DNA): TGTGCCAGCAGTGTCACAGGGCCGTTGGGTCAGCCCCAGCATTTT. Protein sequence: CASSVTGPLGQPQHF. V usage is TRBV28 and J usage is TRBJ1-5; D may be TRBD1 (6 bases). The CDR3 consists of 15 residues. Trimming removed 5 bases from V and 6 bases from J, with 17 bases in between. CDR1 MDHEN and CDR2 SYDVKM come from the germline V gene.

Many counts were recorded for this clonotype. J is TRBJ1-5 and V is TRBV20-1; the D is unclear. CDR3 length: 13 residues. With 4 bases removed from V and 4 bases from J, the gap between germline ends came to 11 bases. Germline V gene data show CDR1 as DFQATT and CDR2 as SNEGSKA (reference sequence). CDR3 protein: CSATLDRNQPQHF. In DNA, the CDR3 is TGCAGTGCTACCCTGGACCGAAATCAGCCCCAGCATTTT.